This T cell receptor beta chain was sequenced during a study of cytomegalovirus exposure and HLA in healthy donors. Study-wide findings and caveats: TCR beta V- and J-gene trimming, according to a later analysis, was linked to a missense DCLRE1C variant.

The donors, nominally healthy at sampling, likely had unrecorded immune exposures. Concerning this clone: Antigen: not known.

The PCR employed 60 Vbeta primers together with 13 Jbeta primers. TCRdb keeps only in-frame clones here, not all; method: immunoSEQ multiplex PCR. The sample records approximately 120,000 clones, about four fifths being singletons. This sequence originates from a woman younger than 45 in good health and CMV-seronegative. The sequencing input was PBMCs.

This chain's CDR3 is CASVFLNYGYTF. CDR3 nucleotides: TGTGCCAGCGTTTTCCTTAACTATGGCTACACCTTC. The chain couples TRBV6-5 to TRBJ1-2; D is unclear. The CDR3 has 12 residues. Germline V CDR1 and CDR2: MNHEY, SVGAGI. The V and J ends lost 8 bases and 1 base respectively, with 8 bases between them.